The clone carrying this TCR beta chain was recorded a few times. Its antigen is unknown. Per germline, CDR1 LGHNA and CDR2 YSLEER. The CDR3 runs to 16 residues. The V gene lost 0 bases and the J gene lost 3 bases, with 14 bases spanning the gap. The data were obtained in a study of T cell responses to AZD1222 COVID-19 vaccine. Study-level background: It was second doses at about 4 or about 12 weeks that were pooled. Study results and limitations: Spike-wide coverage was observed for vaccine-associated CD4 TCRs, with dominant responses at 160-218 and 743-854.

Generated by immunoSEQ multiplex PCR, the TCRdb table keeps only in-frame clones and is missing some. Here the sample spans 70,000 or so clones, 88% being singletons. The receptor's source is an adult in good health. The starting material was peripheral blood, obtained on day 0 of AZD1222 vaccination. This chain joins TRBV4-3 and TRBJ1-1; possible D gene TRBD1, 6 bases. CDR3 sequence: CASSQDLGHRYTEAFF. In DNA, the CDR3 is TGCGCCAGCAGCCAAGATCTGGGACACCGTTACACTGAAGCTTTCTTT.